These 22 T cell receptor beta chains originate from one sample sequenced in a study of cytomegalovirus exposure and HLA in healthy donors. Only in-frame clones appear in the TCRdb table, and some are missing; sequencing was by immunoSEQ multiplex PCR. The sample includes some 150,000 clones, around nine tenths of them seen just once. Sequencing was carried out using PBMCs. These receptor sequences come from a man in his late teens or twenties in good health and CMV-seropositive.

With regard to this clone: In the same sample, other DNA sequences code for this CDR3. The gene calls are TRBV29-1 and TRBJ2-5; D possibly corresponds to TRBD1 (6 bases). CDR3 length equals 13 residues. V was trimmed by 1 base and J by 1 base, leaving 7 bases between them. Germline V gene lookup returns CDR1 SQVTM and CDR2 ANQGSEA. The CDR3 region is CSVEVGAQETQYF. The CDR3 DNA reads TGCAGCGTTGAAGTGGGGGCCCAAGAGACCCAGTACTTC.

CDR3 sequence reads: CASSSGTVPSYNSPLHF. In nucleotides, the CDR3 is TGTGCCAGCAGCTCCGGGACAGTCCCTTCATACAATTCACCCCTCCACTTT. The chain links TRBV7-2 to TRBJ1-6, with TRBD1 matching over 7 bases. The germline CDR1 and CDR2 sequences are SGHTA and FQGNSA. Trimming removed 4 bases from V and 7 bases from J; junction bases left unmatched: 13. The CDR3 is 17 amino acids.

In this sample, this clone turned up once. V usage is TRBV28 and J usage is TRBJ2-1; 11 bases match TRBD2. Germline loops: CDR1 MDHEN, CDR2 SYDVKM. Trimming cost V 4 bases and J 3 bases; bases outside gene matches: 5. The CDR3 length is 16 residues. CDR3: CASSSPTSGDYNEQFF. The CDR3 DNA follows: TGTGCCAGCAGTTCCCCGACTAGCGGGGACTACAATGAGCAGTTCTTC.

DNA of the CDR3: TGTGCCAGTACGGGGGGACAGGGATTCCCAACTAATGAAAAACTGTTTTTT. Amino acids: CASTGGQGFPTNEKLFF. The J gene is TRBJ1-4, the V gene TRBV19, with 9 bases that match TRBD1. Looked up from germline, CDR1 is LNHDA and CDR2 is SQIVND (reference sequence). V was clipped by 7 bases and J by 0 bases; unmatched bases: 9. CDR3 length equals 17 residues.

V and J are TRBV27 and TRBJ1-1, with no clear D. The germline V gene encodes CDR1 MNHEY and CDR2 SMNVEV (reference sequence). The CDR3 extends over 13 amino acids. Trimming cost V 3 bases and J 4 bases, with 9 bases left between them. CDR3 nucleotides: TGTGCCAGCAGTTTTTCGAGGGCCACTGAAGCTTTCTTT. Translated: CASSFSRATEAFF.

V gene TRBV28 combines with J gene TRBJ2-7; TRBD2 might be the D (5 bases). The CDR3 is 15 amino acids. Germline V gene lookup returns CDR1 MDHEN and CDR2 SYDVKM. The V gene lost 1 base and the J gene lost 7 bases, with 17 bases spanning the gap. DNA for the CDR3: TGTGCCAGCAGTTTATTGGCAGAGGGCCTTAAAGAGCAGTACTTC. Translated: CASSLLAEGLKEQYF.

This chain joins TRBV4-3 and TRBJ2-7; 7 bases map to TRBD2. The CDR3 consists of 16 residues. Trimming cost V 4 bases and J 2 bases; bases outside gene matches: 11. The V gene's germline CDR1 is LGHNA and CDR2 YSLEER. This chain's CDR3 is CASSPDNSGFPYEQYF. The DNA of the CDR3 is TGCGCCAGCAGCCCCGACAATAGCGGGTTCCCCTACGAGCAGTACTTC.

The chain is built from TRBV7-3 and TRBJ2-1; 8 bases agree with TRBD2. Germline V gene lookup returns CDR1 SGHTA and CDR2 FQGTGA. This CDR3 spans 16 amino acids. V lost 4 bases to trimming and J lost 0 bases; unmatched junction nucleotides: 5. The CDR3 protein is CASSSSGPSSYNEQFF. CDR3 DNA: TGTGCCAGCAGCTCTAGCGGGCCCAGCTCCTACAATGAGCAGTTCTTC.

The chain combines TRBV28 with TRBJ2-1; 9 positions match TRBD2. The CDR3 is made up of 15 amino acids. The J segment lost 8 bases and the V segment lost 7 bases, leaving 12 bases of the junction unmatched. Germline V gene lookup returns CDR1 MDHEN and CDR2 SYDVKM. CDR3 bases: TGTGCCAGCAATGGTAGGGCTAGCGGGGAGGATGAGCAGTTCTTC. This codes for CASNGRASGEDEQFF.

The rearrangement joins TRBV29-1 to TRBJ2-2, with TRBD2 identical over 8 bases. This CDR3 has 15 amino acids. The J segment lost 5 bases and the V segment lost 6 bases, leaving 11 bases of the junction unmatched. Per germline, CDR1 SQVTM and CDR2 ANQGSEA. In nucleotides, the CDR3 is TGCAGCGTAAGAACAGCGGGAGTTTTGACCGGGGAGCTGTTTTTT. It specifies CSVRTAGVLTGELFF.

This clone was counted a single time. The rearrangement uses TRBV6-6 and TRBJ2-7, with 9 bases that match TRBD2. The V gene's germline CDR1 is MNHNY and CDR2 SVGAGI (reference sequence). The CDR3 contains 16 residues. V trimming: 4 bases; J trimming: 7 bases; junction bases outside the gene matches: 14. For the CDR3, the DNA is TGTGCCAGCAGTTCTCCCGGCGGGAGGGCCGGGGGGGAGCAGTACTTC. Encoded protein: CASSSPGGRAGGEQYF.

The chain recombines TRBV7-8 with TRBJ2-3; 8 bases match TRBD2. Germline V gives CDR1 SGHVS, CDR2 FQNEAQ. The CDR3 is made up of 15 amino acids. V trimming: 5 bases; J trimming: 2 bases; junction bases outside the gene matches: 6. The CDR3 bases are TGTGCCAGCAGCCCTCGGGGGGGCCTCACAGATACGCAGTATTTT. Its translation: CASSPRGGLTDTQYF.

This sequence joins TRBV19 and TRBJ2-1, with D tentatively TRBD2 (5 bases). The CDR3 covers 14 residues. Germline values: CDR1 LNHDA, CDR2 SQIVND (reference sequence). V was shortened by 1 base and J by 6 bases, with 10 bases between the two germline ends. CDR3 DNA: TGTGCCAGTAGTATAGGAAATCGGGGCAATGAGCAGTTCTTC. This codes for CASSIGNRGNEQFF. Full variable domain (outside the CDR3, taken from reference TRBV19 and TRBJ2-1): DGGITQSPKYLFRKEGQNVTLSCEQNLNHDAMYWYRQDPGQGLRLIYYSQIVNDFQKGDIAEGYSVSREKKESFPLTVTSAQKNPTAFYLCASSIGNRGNEQFFGPGTRLTVL.

CDR3 amino acids: CASSDHYTQGGGYTF. CDR3 DNA: TGTGCCAGCAGTGACCATTACACCCAAGGAGGTGGCTACACCTTC. The chain has TRBV25-1 and TRBJ1-2; D gene uncertain. V lost 3 bases to trimming and J lost 7 bases, with 18 bases between them. Germline loops: CDR1 MGHDK, CDR2 SYGVNS. The CDR3 has 15 residues.

The DNA for the CDR3 is TGTGCCAGCAGCGCGACAGTCTATGGCTACACCTTC. Its translation is CASSATVYGYTF. The V and J genes are TRBV9 and TRBJ1-2, with TRBD1 as a possible D gene (5 bases). Germline values: CDR1 SGDLS, CDR2 YYNGEE. This CDR3 is built from 12 residues. Trimming removed 3 bases from V and 4 bases from J, with 7 bases in between.

The V and J genes are TRBV12-5 and TRBJ1-1; tentative D call: TRBD1 (6 bases). The CDR3 is 11 residues long. Between the trimmed V and J ends, which lost 5 bases and 11 bases, there was a span of 12 bases. Germline loops: CDR1 LGHNT, CDR2 FRNRAP. The CDR3 region is CASGGLQGAFF. The CDR3 nucleotides read TGTGCTAGTGGTGGGTTACAGGGCGCTTTCTTT.

A word on this clone: Other nucleotide sequences in the sample specify the same CDR3. This rearrangement joins TRBV5-4 to TRBJ2-7, with 7 nucleotides matching TRBD1. The CDR3 has 12 residues. Per the germline V gene, CDR1 is SGHNT and CDR2 is YYREEE (reference sequence). V lost 2 bases, J lost 7 bases, and 3 bases stayed unmatched. CDR3 DNA: TGTGCCAGCAGCTTTACAGGGGAAGAGCAGTACTTC. This sequence encodes CASSFTGEEQYF. Full variable domain (rest looked up from reference TRBV5-4 and TRBJ2-7): ETGVTQSPTHLIKTRGQQVTLRCSSQSGHNTVSWYQQALGQGPQFIFQYYREEENGRGNFPPRFSGLQFPNYSSELNVNALELDDSALYLCASSFTGEEQYFGPGTRLTVT.

The J gene is TRBJ2-7, the V gene TRBV5-1; D may be TRBD2 (6 bases). From germline, CDR1 is SGHRS and CDR2 YFSETQ. Trimming shortened V by 3 bases and J by 3 bases, and 25 bases separated the two germline ends. CDR3 length: 18 amino acids. The CDR3 coding sequence is TGCGCCAGCAGCTGGAGCTTTTCTGTGGGAGTGGGGGGCTACGAGCAGTACTTC. Translating it yields CASSWSFSVGVGGYEQYF.

The J gene is TRBJ1-4, the V gene TRBV19; 7 nucleotides line up with TRBD1. Germline CDR1 reads LNHDA; CDR2 reads SQIVND (reference sequence). This CDR3 is built from 16 residues. The J segment lost 7 bases and the V segment lost 3 bases, leaving 11 bases of the junction unmatched. Here the CDR3 reads CASSILPGGKGEKLFF. CDR3 bases: TGTGCCAGTAGTATCCTCCCAGGGGGAAAGGGTGAAAAACTGTTTTTT.

V gene TRBV4-1 combines with J gene TRBJ1-4, with TRBD1 as a possible D gene (6 bases). V dropped 4 bases and J dropped 8 bases, with 14 bases sitting between them. Germline V CDR1 and CDR2: MGHRA, YSYEKL. This CDR3 region has 14 residues. The CDR3 nucleotides are TGCGCCAGCAGCCCGGCAGGGGTTCGAGAAAAACTGTTTTTT. This encodes CASSPAGVREKLFF.

The V and J genes are TRBV27 and TRBJ2-5; D gene unclear. V was shortened by 2 bases and J by 7 bases, with 11 bases between the two germline ends. CDR1 MNHEY and CDR2 SMNVEV come from the germline V gene (reference sequence). CDR3 length: 13 residues. The CDR3 DNA reads as TGTGCCAGCAGTTTAGTGGCCCGAGGGACCCAGTACTTC. Translated, it gives CASSLVARGTQYF.

The chain is built from TRBV5-6 and TRBJ1-1, with D possibly matching TRBD1 (6 bases). Germline CDR1 SGHDT, CDR2 YYEEEE. CDR3 size: 16 residues. V was cut by 4 bases and J by 5 bases, with 21 bases left in between. CDR3 DNA sequence: TGTGCCAGCAGCCAGAAGACATTCTGGGGGCGAACTGAAGCTTTCTTT. It codes for CASSQKTFWGRTEAFF.